The 21 T cell receptor beta chains in this list originate from one sample, sequenced in a study of shared clonotypes between healthy human individuals. TCRdb's copy holds only in-frame clones and misses some; the assay was immunoSEQ multiplex PCR. The table includes about 490,000 clones, 81% detected once. Sequenced sample: PBMCs. All receptors come from a woman aged 40 to 55 in good health. Some clones in this sample may be carry-over from other donors' samples.

A note on this clone: Other DNA sequences of this sample code for an identical CDR3. The J gene is TRBJ2-7, the V gene TRBV7-9; 12 bases fit TRBD2. Trimming at V came to 5 bases and at J to 0 bases, leaving 8 bases not matched to a gene. The germline gives CDR1 SEHNR, CDR2 FQNEAQ (reference sequence). There are 17 residues in the CDR3. CDR3 sequence reads: CASSAGLAGTSSYEQYF. CDR3 nucleotide sequence: TGTGCCAGCAGCGCCGGACTAGCGGGAACTAGCTCCTACGAGCAGTACTTC.

This clone appeared once. A far larger clone differs by one base, so this is likely a read error. This chain connects TRBV30 to TRBJ1-1; D remains ambiguous. V lost 1 base and J 1 base, leaving 16 bases between the germline ends. Germline CDR1 reads GTSNPN; CDR2 reads SVGIG (reference sequence). The CDR3 contains 16 residues. Here the CDR3 DNA reads TGTGCCTGGAGTGCACCGTCCCCTTCGGGGAACACTGAAGCTTTCTTT. This translates into CAWSAPSPSGNTEAFF.

This clone was counted between two and nine times. The DNA of the CDR3 is TGTGCCATCAGTGAGGGGGTTGCCTATGGCTACACCTTC. Its protein is CAISEGVAYGYTF. J is TRBJ1-2 and V is TRBV10-3, with D uncertain. Germline assignment: CDR1 ENHRY and CDR2 SYGVKD. V gave up 2 bases and J gave up 4 bases, with 8 bases separating them. CDR3 length equals 13 residues.

The chain couples TRBV28 to TRBJ1-2; D ambiguous. Trimming took off 2 bases at V and 2 bases at J, with 12 bases between the two ends. The V gene's germline CDR1 is MDHEN and CDR2 SYDVKM. The CDR3 totals 15 residues. The CDR3 DNA reads TGTGCCAGCAGTTTAGGCGGAAGGGAGAACTATGGCTACACCTTC. This sequence encodes CASSLGGRENYGYTF.

The V gene is TRBV28, the J gene TRBJ2-7; no clear D. The CDR3 has 14 residues. Germline-derived CDR1 and CDR2 are MDHEN and SYDVKM. V was shortened by 8 bases and J by 3 bases, with 17 bases between the two germline ends. CDR3 coding DNA: TGTGCCAGCCTGAACCGGGCCTGGGGCTACGAGCAGTACTTC. Its translation is CASLNRAWGYEQYF.

The chain carries TRBV18 and TRBJ1-1, with D hard to call. Germline CDR1 and CDR2: KGHSH and LQKENI. Trimming left V 3 bases short and J 1 base short, with 18 bases between. There are 17 residues in the CDR3. The DNA for the CDR3 is TGTGCCAGCTCACCCCGAGATCGGCCTCCTCAGAACACTGAAGCTTTCTTT. This gives the protein CASSPRDRPPQNTEAFF.

This clone was seen just once. V and J are TRBV4-2 and TRBJ1-5; TRBD1 matches at 7 bases. The CDR3 length is 15 residues. Germline CDR1 and CDR2: LGHNA and YNFKEQ. J gave up 4 bases and V 2 bases, and 5 bases lay outside the gene matches. This CDR3 is CASSQRTGWNQPQHF. Here the CDR3 DNA reads TGTGCCAGCAGCCAAAGGACAGGTTGGAATCAGCCCCAGCATTTT.

Concerning this clone: A far larger clone is only one base removed, so a read error is likely. V and J are TRBV20-1 and TRBJ2-7; maybe TRBD2 (5 bases). Germline V CDR1 and CDR2: DFQATT, SNEGSKA (reference sequence). There are 11 residues in the CDR3. Here the CDR3 DNA reads TGCGGTGCTCCCGGACTCTCCGAGCAGTACTTC. Translating it yields CGAPGLSEQYF.

A note on this clone: It is likely a read error: a sequence one base away is far more abundant. This chain joins TRBV5-6 and TRBJ2-7; 11 nucleotides match TRBD1. There are 17 residues in the CDR3. Germline loops: CDR1 SGHDT, CDR2 YYEEEE. Unmatched junction bases numbered 9, after V lost 3 bases and J lost 1 base. This CDR3 reads CASSSGPGTGGSYEQYF. CDR3 nucleotides: TGTGCCAGCAGCTCGGGGCCCGGGACAGGGGGATCCTACGAGCAGTACTTC. Full variable domain (outside the CDR3, taken from reference TRBV5-6 and TRBJ2-7): DAGVTQSPTHLIKTRGQQVTLRCSPKSGHDTVSWYQQALGQGPQFIFQYYEEEERQRGNFPDRFSGHQFPNYSSELNVNALLLGDSALYLCASSSGPGTGGSYEQYFGPGTRLTVT.

As for this clone: Since a far larger clone is one base different, this is likely a read error. The chain employs TRBV7-3 and TRBJ2-1, with D perhaps being TRBD1 or TRBD2 (5 bases each). The germline V gene has CDR1 SGHTA and CDR2 FQGTGA. The CDR3 totals 15 residues. V gave up 4 bases and J gave up 7 bases, with 17 bases separating them. The CDR3: CASSSGLMGTNEQFF. Written as DNA, the CDR3 is TGTGCCAGCAGCTCGGGGCTAATGGGTACAAATGAGCAGTTCTTC.

The V gene is TRBV30, the J gene TRBJ2-7; tentative D call: TRBD2 (5 bases). V shed 0 bases and J shed 5 bases, with 11 bases lying between them. CDR3 length: 13 residues. Germline assignment: CDR1 GTSNPN and CDR2 SVGIG (reference sequence). The CDR3 is CAWSVSLADEQYF. The CDR3 coding sequence is TGTGCCTGGAGTGTATCCCTAGCAGACGAGCAGTACTTC. Looking up the rest from reference TRBV30 and TRBJ2-7 gives the full variable domain: SQTIHQWPATLVQPVGSPLSLECTVEGTSNPNLYWYRQAAGRGLQLLFYSVGIGQISSEVPQNLSASRPQDRQFILSSKKLLLSDSGFYLCAWSVSLADEQYFGPGTRLTVT.

Of note for this clone: A far larger clone is a single base away, which makes a read error likely. This sequence joins TRBV20-1 and TRBJ1-1; D not certain. The germline V and J ends were trimmed by 6 bases and 0 bases, with 5 bases remaining between them. There are 11 residues in the CDR3. Germline CDR1 and CDR2: DFQATT and SNEGSKA (reference sequence). The CDR3 is CSALLNTEAFF. DNA for the CDR3: TGCAGTGCGCTTCTGAACACTGAAGCTTTCTTT.

A word on this clone: A far larger clone lies a single base away; this is likely a read error. The DNA for the CDR3 is TGTGCCAGCAGCCAGAGGACAGCCTTTTCCTACGAGCAGTACTTC. Residues: CASSQRTAFSYEQYF. The chain joins TRBV27 to TRBJ2-7; possibly TRBD1 for D (6 bases). V shed 6 bases and J shed 1 base, with 16 bases lying between them. This CDR3 spans 15 amino acids. Germline V gene lookup returns CDR1 MNHEY and CDR2 SMNVEV (reference sequence).

The rearrangement links TRBV5-1 to TRBJ2-1; 12 nucleotides line up with TRBD2. The germline V gene encodes CDR1 SGHRS and CDR2 YFSETQ. The CDR3 totals 16 residues. The V gene end was trimmed by 2 bases and the J gene end by 8 bases; junction bases not matched to a gene: 8. The CDR3 DNA follows: TGCGCCAGCAGCTTCATGACTAGCGGGAGTCTCCATGAGCAGTTCTTC. This codes for CASSFMTSGSLHEQFF.

This clone was found once. The chain employs TRBV28 and TRBJ2-5, with TRBD1 as a possible D gene (7 bases). The germline gives CDR1 MDHEN, CDR2 SYDVKM. This CDR3 has 19 residues. The V and J ends lost 5 bases and 3 bases respectively, with 28 bases between them. CDR3 protein: CASSRQGWGVAGSKETQYF. The CDR3 nucleotides read TGTGCCAGCAGTCGACAGGGATGGGGTGTGGCGGGGAGCAAAGAGACCCAGTACTTC. Full variable domain (remainder filled in from reference TRBV28 and TRBJ2-5): DVKVTQSSRYLVKRTGEKVFLECVQDMDHENMFWYRQDPGLGLRLIYFSYDVKMKEKGDIPEGYSVSREKKERFSLILESASTNQTSMYLCASSRQGWGVAGSKETQYFGPGTRLLVL.

V usage is TRBV5-1 and J usage is TRBJ2-7, with TRBD1 matching over 7 bases. Germline V gene data show CDR1 as SGHRS and CDR2 as YFSETQ. The CDR3 consists of 15 residues. Unmatched junction bases numbered 6, after V lost 0 bases and J lost 3 bases. CDR3 amino acids: CASSLAGAGGYEQYF. CDR3 in DNA: TGCGCCAGCAGCTTGGCCGGTGCAGGGGGCTACGAGCAGTACTTC.

CDR3 residues: CASRTGAGELFF. Here the CDR3 DNA reads TGCGCCAGCAGGACAGGGGCCGGGGAGCTGTTTTTT. The chain employs TRBV10-2 and TRBJ2-2; 8 positions agree with TRBD1. This CDR3 has 12 amino acids. V lost 6 bases, J lost 6 bases, and 0 bases stayed unmatched. CDR1 WSHSY and CDR2 SAAADI come from the germline V gene.

The chain joins TRBV5-4 to TRBJ2-3; 7 bases are shared with TRBD1. The CDR3 consists of 15 residues. The V gene's germline CDR1 is SGHNT and CDR2 YYREEE (reference sequence). J lost 3 bases, V lost 4 bases, and 8 bases had no gene match. This CDR3 reads CASSKPGQQTDTQYF. The CDR3 nucleotides read TGTGCCAGCAGCAAACCGGGACAGCAGACAGATACGCAGTATTTT.

About this clone: This is likely an artifact of a read error, given a far larger clone one base away. The same CDR3 can be traced to other DNA sequences in this sample. The rearrangement joins TRBV30 to TRBJ1-5; D remains ambiguous. The CDR3 is 15 residues long. The V gene's germline CDR1 is GTSNPN and CDR2 SVGIG (reference sequence). In nucleotides, the CDR3 is TGTGCCTGGAGCGCACTTTTGGGATCCAATCAGCCCCAGCACTTT. Protein sequence: CAWSALLGSNQPQHF.

For the CDR3, the DNA is TGTGCCTGGAACGCCGGGACTAGCGCGATTTCCTACGAGCAGTACTTC. It codes for CAWNAGTSAISYEQYF. The V gene is TRBV30, the J gene TRBJ2-7, with TRBD2 matching over 10 bases. This CDR3 has 16 amino acids. CDR1 GTSNPN and CDR2 SVGIG come from the germline V gene (reference sequence). The V segment lost 4 bases and the J segment 1 base; nucleotides outside the gene matches: 10.

The V call is TRBV29-1, the J call TRBJ2-2; 12 nucleotides align to TRBD2. The V segment lost 6 bases and the J segment 4 bases; nucleotides outside the gene matches: 6. The CDR3 is made up of 15 amino acids. In germline, CDR1 is SQVTM, CDR2 ANQGSEA. The CDR3 nucleotides read TGCAGCGTAGCGACTAGCGGGAGAGGCACCGGGGAGCTGTTTTTT. Protein sequence: CSVATSGRGTGELFF.